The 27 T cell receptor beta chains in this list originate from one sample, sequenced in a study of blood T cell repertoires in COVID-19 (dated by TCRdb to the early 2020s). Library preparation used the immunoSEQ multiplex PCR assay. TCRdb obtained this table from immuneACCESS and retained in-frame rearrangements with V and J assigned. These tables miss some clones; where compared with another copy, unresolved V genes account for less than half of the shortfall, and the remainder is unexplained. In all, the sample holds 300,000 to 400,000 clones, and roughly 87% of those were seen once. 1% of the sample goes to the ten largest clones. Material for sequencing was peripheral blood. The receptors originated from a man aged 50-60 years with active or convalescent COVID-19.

Here the CDR3 DNA reads TGCGCCAGCAGCTCAACAGGGATGAGAGAGACCCAGTACTTC. It encodes CASSSTGMRETQYF. The chain uses TRBV5-1 and TRBJ2-5; D possibly corresponds to TRBD1 (6 bases). Germline CDR1 SGHRS, CDR2 YFSETQ. Trimming stripped 3 bases from V and 4 bases from J, with 13 bases between. CDR3 length: 14 residues.

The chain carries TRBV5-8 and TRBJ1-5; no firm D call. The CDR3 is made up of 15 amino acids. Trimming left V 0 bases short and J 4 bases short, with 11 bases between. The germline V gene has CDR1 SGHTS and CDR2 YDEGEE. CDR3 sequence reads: CASSLGQFRNQPQHF. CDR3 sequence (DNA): TGTGCCAGCAGCTTGGGGCAGTTCCGTAATCAGCCCCAGCATTTT.

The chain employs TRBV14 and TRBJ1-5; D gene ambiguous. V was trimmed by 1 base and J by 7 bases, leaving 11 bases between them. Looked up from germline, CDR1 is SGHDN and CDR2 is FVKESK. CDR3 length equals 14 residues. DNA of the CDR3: TGTGCCAGCAGCCAAGTATCCGGGAAACAGCCCCAGCATTTT. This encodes CASSQVSGKQPQHF.

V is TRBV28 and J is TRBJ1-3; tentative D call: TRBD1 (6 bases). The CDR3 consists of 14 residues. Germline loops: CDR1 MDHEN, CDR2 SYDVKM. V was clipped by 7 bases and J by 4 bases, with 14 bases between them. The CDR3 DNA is TGTGCCAGCACCCCGGGACATTACGGAAACACCATATATTTT. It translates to CASTPGHYGNTIYF.

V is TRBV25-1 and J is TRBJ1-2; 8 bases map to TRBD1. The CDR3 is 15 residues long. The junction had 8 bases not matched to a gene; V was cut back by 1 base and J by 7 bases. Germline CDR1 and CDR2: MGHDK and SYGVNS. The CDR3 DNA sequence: TGTGCCAGCAGTGAATTAGGGCAGGGGGCGCGTGGCTACACCTTC. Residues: CASSELGQGARGYTF.

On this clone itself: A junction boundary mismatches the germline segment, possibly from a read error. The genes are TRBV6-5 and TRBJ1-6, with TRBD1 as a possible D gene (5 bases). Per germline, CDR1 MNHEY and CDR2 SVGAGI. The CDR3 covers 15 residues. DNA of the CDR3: TGTGCCAGCAGAAGGGGTAGGGCCTATGATTCACCCCTCCACTTT. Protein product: CASRRGRAYDSPLHF.

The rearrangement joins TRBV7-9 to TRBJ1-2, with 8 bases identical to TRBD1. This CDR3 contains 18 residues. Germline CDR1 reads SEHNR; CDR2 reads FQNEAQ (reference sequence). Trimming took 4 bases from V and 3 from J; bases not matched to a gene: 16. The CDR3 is CASSSRTSSGGADYGYTF. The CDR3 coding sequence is TGTGCCAGCAGCTCCCGTACCTCTTCAGGGGGCGCCGACTATGGCTACACCTTC.

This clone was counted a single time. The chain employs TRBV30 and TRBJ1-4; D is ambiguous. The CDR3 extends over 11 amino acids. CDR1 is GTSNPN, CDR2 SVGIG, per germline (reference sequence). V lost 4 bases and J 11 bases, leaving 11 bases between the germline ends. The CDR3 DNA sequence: TGTGCCTGGACCTTGACGGAGAAACTGTTTTTT. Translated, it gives CAWTLTEKLFF.

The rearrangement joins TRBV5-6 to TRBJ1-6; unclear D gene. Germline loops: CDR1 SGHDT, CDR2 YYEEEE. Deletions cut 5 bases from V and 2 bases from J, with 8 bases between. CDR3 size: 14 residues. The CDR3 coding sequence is TGTGCCAGCAGGATAGAAGCCTATAATTCACCCCTCCACTTT. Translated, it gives CASRIEAYNSPLHF. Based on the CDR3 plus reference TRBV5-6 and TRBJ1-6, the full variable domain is DAGVTQSPTHLIKTRGQQVTLRCSPKSGHDTVSWYQQALGQGPQFIFQYYEEEERQRGNFPDRFSGHQFPNYSSELNVNALLLGDSALYLCASRIEAYNSPLHFGNGTRLTVT.

CDR3 residues: CASSQTTGGGEAFF. The CDR3 DNA reads as TGTGCCAGCAGTCAAACGACAGGGGGCGGTGAAGCTTTCTTT. The chain employs TRBV7-2 and TRBJ1-1, with TRBD1 identical over 10 bases. The trim removed 6 bases at V and 7 bases at J, leaving 8 bases unmatched. The V gene's germline CDR1 is SGHTA and CDR2 FQGNSA. The CDR3 loop spans 14 amino acids. Complete variable domain (other parts from reference TRBV7-2 and TRBJ1-1): GAGVSQSPSNKVTEKGKDVELRCDPISGHTALYWYRQSLGQGLEFLIYFQGNSAPDKSGLPSDRFSAERTGGSVSTLTIQRTQQEDSAVYLCASSQTTGGGEAFFGQGTRLTVV.

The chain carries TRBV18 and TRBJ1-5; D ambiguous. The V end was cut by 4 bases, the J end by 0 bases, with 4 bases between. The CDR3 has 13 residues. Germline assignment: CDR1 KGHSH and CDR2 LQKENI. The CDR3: CASSHSSNQPQHF. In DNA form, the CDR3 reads TGTGCCAGCTCACACAGTAGCAATCAGCCCCAGCATTTT.

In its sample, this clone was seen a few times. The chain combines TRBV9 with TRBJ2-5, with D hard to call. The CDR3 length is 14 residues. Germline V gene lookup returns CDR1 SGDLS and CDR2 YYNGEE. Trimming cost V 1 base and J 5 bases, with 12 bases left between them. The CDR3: CASSVTSPGETQYF. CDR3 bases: TGTGCCAGCAGCGTAACTTCGCCCGGGGAGACCCAGTACTTC.

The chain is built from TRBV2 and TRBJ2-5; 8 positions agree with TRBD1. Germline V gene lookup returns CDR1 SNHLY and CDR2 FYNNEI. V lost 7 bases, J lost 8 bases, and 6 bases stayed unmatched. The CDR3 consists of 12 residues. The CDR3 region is CASTQDRETQYF. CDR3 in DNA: TGTGCCAGCACCCAGGACAGGGAAACCCAGTACTTC.

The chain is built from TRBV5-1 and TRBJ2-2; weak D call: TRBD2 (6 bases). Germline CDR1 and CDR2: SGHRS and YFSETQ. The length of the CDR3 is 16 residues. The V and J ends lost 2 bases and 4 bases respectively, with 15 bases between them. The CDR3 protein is CASSLGRESITGELFF. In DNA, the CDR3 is TGCGCCAGCAGCTTAGGTCGGGAGTCGATCACCGGGGAGCTGTTTTTT.

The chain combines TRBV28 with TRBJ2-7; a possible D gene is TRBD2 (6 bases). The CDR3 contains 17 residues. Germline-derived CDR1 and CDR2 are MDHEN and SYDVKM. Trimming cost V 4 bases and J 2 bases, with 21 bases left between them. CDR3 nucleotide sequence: TGTGCCAGCAGTTCCTTCGGGGTGGGGGGTTCCCCCTACGAGCAGTACTTC. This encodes CASSSFGVGGSPYEQYF.

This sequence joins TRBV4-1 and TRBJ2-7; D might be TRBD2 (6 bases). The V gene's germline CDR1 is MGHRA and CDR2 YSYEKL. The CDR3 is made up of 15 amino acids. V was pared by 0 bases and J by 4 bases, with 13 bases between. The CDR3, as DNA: TGCGCCAGCAGCCAAGACCCGTTCAGCGGGTACGAGCAGTACTTC. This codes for CASSQDPFSGYEQYF.

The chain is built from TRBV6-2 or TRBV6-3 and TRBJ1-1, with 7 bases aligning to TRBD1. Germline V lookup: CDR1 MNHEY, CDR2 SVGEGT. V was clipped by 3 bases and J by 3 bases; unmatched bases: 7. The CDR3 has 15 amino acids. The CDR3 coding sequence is TGTGCCAGCAGTTATAGACAGGGTGTGGACACTGAAGCTTTCTTT. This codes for CASSYRQGVDTEAFF.

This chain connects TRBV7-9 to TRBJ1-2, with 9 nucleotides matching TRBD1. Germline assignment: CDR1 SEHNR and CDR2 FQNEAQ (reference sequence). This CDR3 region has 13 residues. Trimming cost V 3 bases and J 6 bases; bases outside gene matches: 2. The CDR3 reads CASSLDRGNGYTF. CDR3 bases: TGTGCCAGCAGCTTGGACAGGGGTAATGGCTACACCTTC.

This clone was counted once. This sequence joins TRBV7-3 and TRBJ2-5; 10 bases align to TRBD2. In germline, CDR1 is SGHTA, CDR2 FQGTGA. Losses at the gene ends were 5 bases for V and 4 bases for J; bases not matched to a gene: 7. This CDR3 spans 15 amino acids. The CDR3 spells CASSALAGEGETQYF. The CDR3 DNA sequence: TGTGCCAGCAGCGCCCTAGCGGGAGAGGGAGAGACCCAGTACTTC.

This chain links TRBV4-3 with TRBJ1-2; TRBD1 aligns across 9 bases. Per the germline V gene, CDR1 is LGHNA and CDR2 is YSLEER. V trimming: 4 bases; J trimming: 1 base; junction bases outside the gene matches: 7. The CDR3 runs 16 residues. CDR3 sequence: CASSLAWGQGNYGYTF. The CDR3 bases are TGCGCCAGCAGCCTGGCGTGGGGACAGGGTAACTATGGCTACACCTTC.

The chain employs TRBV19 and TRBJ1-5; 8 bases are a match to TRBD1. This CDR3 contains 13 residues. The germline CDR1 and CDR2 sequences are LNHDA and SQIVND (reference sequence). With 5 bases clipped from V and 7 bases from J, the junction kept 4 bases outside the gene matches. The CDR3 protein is CASSSGGSQPQHF. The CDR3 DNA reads TGTGCCAGTAGTTCAGGGGGCTCGCAGCCCCAGCATTTT. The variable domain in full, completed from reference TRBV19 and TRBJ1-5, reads DGGITQSPKYLFRKEGQNVTLSCEQNLNHDAMYWYRQDPGQGLRLIYYSQIVNDFQKGDIAEGYSVSREKKESFPLTVTSAQKNPTAFYLCASSSGGSQPQHFGDGTRLSIL.

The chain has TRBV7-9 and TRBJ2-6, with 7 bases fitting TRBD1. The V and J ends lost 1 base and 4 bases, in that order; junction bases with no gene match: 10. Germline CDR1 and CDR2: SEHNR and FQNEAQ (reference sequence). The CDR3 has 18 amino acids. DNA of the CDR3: TGTGCCAGCAGCTTAGGGTCGAAGGGGGCGCGAGGGGCCAACGTCCTGACTTTC. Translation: CASSLGSKGARGANVLTF.

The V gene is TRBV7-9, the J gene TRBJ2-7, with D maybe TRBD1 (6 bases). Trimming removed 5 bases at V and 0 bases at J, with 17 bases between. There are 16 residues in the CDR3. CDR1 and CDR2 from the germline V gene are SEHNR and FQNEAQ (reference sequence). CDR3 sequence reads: CASSRRTAISSYEQYF. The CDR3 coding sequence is TGTGCCAGCAGCCGCCGGACAGCGATAAGCTCCTACGAGCAGTACTTC.

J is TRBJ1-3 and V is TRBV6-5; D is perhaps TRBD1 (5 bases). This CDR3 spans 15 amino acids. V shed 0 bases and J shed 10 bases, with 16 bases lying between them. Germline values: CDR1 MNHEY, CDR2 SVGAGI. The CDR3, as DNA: TGTGCCAGCAGTTACTCGAGGAAGGGGCCAGGAACCATATATTTT. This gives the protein CASSYSRKGPGTIYF.

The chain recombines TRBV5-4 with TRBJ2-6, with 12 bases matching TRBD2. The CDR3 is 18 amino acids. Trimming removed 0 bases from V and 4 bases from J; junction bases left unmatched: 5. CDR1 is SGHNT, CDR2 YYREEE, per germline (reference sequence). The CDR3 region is CASSLGLAGAGGANVLTF. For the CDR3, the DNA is TGTGCCAGCAGCTTGGGACTAGCGGGAGCTGGCGGGGCCAACGTCCTGACTTTC.

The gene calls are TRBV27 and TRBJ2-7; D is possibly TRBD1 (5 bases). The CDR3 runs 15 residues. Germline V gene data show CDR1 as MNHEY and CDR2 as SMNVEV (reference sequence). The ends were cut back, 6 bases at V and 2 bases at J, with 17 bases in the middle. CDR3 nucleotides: TGTGCCAGCAGCCTCAGGGCCCATGGAGCCTACGAGCAGTACTTC. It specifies CASSLRAHGAYEQYF.

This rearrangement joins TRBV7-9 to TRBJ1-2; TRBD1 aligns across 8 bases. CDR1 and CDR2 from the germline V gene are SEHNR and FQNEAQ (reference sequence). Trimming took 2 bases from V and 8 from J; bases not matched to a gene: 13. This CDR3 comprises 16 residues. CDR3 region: CASSLNPPGQGGGYTF. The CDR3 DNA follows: TGTGCCAGCAGCTTAAATCCCCCAGGACAGGGAGGAGGCTACACCTTC. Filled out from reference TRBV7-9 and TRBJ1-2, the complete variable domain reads DTGVSQNPRHKITKRGQNVTFRCDPISEHNRLYWYRQTLGQGPEFLTYFQNEAQLEKSRLLSDRFSAERPKGSFSTLEIQRTEQGDSAMYLCASSLNPPGQGGGYTFGSGTRLTVV.